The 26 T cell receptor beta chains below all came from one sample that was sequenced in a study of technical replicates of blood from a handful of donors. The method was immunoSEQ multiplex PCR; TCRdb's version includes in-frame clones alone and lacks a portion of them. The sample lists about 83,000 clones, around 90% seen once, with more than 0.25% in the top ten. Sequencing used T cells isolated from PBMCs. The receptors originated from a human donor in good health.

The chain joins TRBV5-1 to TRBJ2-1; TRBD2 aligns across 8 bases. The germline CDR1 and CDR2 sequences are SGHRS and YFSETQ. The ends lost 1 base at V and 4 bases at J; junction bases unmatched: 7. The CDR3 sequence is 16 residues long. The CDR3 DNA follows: TGCGCCAGCAGCTTGATGGGCGGGGGGCCTTACAATGAGCAGTTCTTC. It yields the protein CASSLMGGGPYNEQFF.

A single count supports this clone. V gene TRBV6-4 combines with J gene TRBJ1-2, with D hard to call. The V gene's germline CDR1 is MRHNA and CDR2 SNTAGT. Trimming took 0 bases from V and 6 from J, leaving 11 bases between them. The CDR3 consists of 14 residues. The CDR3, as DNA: TGTGCCAGCAGTGACTCGGAGCCGCAGAATGGCTACACCTTC. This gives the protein CASSDSEPQNGYTF.

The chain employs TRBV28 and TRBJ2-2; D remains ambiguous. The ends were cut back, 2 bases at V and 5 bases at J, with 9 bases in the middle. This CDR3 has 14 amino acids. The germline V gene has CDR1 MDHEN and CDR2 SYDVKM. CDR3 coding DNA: TGTGCCAGCAGTTTACCCCATCGGACCGGGGAGCTGTTTTTT. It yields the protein CASSLPHRTGELFF.

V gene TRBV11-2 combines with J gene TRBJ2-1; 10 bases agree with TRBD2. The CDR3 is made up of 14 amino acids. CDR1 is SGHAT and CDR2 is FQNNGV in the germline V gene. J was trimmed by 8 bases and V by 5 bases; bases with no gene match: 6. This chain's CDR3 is CASSGSGRAHEQFF. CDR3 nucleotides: TGTGCCAGCAGCGGAAGCGGGAGGGCCCATGAGCAGTTCTTC.

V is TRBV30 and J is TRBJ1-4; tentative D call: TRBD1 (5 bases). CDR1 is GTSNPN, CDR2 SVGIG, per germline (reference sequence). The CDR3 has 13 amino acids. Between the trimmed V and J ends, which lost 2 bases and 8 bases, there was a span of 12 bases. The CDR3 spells CAWSLRVGEKLFF. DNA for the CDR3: TGTGCCTGGAGTCTCAGGGTGGGCGAAAAACTGTTTTTT.

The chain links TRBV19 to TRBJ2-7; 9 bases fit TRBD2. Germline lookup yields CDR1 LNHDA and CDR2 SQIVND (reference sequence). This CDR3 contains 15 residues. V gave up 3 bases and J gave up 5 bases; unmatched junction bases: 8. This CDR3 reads CASSMMRGGSHEQYF. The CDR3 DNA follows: TGTGCCAGTAGTATGATGCGGGGGGGTTCCCACGAGCAGTACTTC.

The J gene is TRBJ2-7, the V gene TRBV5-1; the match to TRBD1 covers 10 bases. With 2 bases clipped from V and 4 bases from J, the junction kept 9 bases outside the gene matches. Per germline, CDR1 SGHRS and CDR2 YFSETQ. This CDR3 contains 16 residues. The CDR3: CASSFLGQGSNYEQYF. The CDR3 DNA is TGCGCCAGCAGCTTCCTGGGACAGGGGAGTAATTACGAGCAGTACTTC.

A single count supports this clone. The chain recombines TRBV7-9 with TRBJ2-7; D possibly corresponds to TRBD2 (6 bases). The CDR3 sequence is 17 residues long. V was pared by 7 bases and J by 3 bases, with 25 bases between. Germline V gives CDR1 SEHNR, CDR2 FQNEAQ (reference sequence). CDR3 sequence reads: CASTMEGYSESRYEQYF. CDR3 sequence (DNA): TGTGCCAGCACCATGGAGGGCTACTCGGAGAGTCGCTACGAGCAGTACTTC.

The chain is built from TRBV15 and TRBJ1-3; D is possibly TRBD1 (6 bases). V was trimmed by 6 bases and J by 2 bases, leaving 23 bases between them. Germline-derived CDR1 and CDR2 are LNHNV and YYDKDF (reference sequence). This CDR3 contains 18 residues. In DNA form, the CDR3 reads TGTGCCACCAGTTACCCGGAGGACAGTTACGGCGCTGGAAACACCATATATTTT. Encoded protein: CATSYPEDSYGAGNTIYF.

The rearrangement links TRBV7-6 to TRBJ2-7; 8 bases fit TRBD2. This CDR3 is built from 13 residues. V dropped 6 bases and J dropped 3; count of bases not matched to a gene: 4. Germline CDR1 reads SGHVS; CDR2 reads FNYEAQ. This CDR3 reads CASRRAGDYEQYF. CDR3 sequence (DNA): TGTGCCAGCAGAAGAGCGGGAGACTACGAGCAGTACTTC.

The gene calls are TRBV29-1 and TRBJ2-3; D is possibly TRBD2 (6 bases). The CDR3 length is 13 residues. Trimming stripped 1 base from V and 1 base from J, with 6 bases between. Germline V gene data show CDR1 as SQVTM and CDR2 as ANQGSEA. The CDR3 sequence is CSVEAGGTDTQYF. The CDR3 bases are TGCAGCGTTGAAGCGGGGGGCACAGATACGCAGTATTTT.

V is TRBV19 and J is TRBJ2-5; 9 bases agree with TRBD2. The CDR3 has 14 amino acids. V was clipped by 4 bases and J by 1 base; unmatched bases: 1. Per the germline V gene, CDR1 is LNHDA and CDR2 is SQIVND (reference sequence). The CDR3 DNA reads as TGTGCCAGTAGTAGCGGGGGGGTCCAAGAGACCCAGTACTTC. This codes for CASSSGGVQETQYF.

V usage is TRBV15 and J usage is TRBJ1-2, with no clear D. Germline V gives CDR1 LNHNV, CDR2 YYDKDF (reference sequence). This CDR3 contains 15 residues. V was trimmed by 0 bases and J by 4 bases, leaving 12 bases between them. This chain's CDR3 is CATSRDQATFYGYTF. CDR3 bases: TGTGCCACCAGCAGAGATCAGGCCACCTTCTATGGCTACACCTTC.

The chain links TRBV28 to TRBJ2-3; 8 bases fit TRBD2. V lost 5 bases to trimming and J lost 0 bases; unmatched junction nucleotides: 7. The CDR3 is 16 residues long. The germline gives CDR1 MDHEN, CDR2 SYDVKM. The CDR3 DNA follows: TGTGCCAGCAGTGAGCGGGAGACCTCTAGCACAGATACGCAGTATTTT. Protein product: CASSERETSSTDTQYF.

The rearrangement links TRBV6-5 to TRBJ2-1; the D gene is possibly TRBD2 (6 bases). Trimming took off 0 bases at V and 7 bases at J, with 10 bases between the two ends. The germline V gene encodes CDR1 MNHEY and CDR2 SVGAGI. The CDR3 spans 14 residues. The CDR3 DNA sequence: TGTGCCAGCAGTTACTCGCGGACTATAAATGAGCAGTTCTTC. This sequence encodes CASSYSRTINEQFF.

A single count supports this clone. This chain's CDR3 is CAWSKAGGFTDTQYF. DNA of the CDR3: TGTGCCTGGAGTAAAGCGGGGGGTTTCACAGATACGCAGTATTTT. The chain joins TRBV30 to TRBJ2-3, with 9 bases matching TRBD2. CDR3 size: 15 residues. CDR1 is GTSNPN and CDR2 is SVGIG in the germline V gene (reference sequence). Germline trimming cut 2 bases from V and 2 bases from J; bases unmatched to any gene: 5.

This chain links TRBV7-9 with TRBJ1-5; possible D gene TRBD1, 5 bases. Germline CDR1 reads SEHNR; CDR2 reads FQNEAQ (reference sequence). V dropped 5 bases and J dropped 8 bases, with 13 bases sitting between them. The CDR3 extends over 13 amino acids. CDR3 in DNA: TGTGCCAGCAGCCTGACAGAAACAGAGCCCCAGCATTTT. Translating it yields CASSLTETEPQHF.

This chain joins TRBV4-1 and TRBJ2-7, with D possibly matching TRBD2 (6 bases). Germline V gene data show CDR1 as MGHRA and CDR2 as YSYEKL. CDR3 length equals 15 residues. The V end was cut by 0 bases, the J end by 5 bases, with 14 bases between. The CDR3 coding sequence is TGCGCCAGCAGCCAAGATGAAAACGGGGGTGACGAGCAGTACTTC. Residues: CASSQDENGGDEQYF.

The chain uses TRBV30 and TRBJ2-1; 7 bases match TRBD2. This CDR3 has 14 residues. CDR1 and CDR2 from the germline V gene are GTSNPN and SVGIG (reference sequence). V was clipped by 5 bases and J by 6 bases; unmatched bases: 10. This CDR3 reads CAWGPGLPGNEQFF. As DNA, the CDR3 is TGTGCCTGGGGTCCGGGACTACCGGGCAATGAGCAGTTCTTC.

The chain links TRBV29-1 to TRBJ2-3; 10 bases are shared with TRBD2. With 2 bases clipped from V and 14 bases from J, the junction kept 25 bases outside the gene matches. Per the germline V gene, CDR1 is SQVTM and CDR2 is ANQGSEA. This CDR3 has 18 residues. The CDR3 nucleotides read TGCAGCGTTGAAAACCCCAGGGGGCGGCTAGCGGGAGAAGTGGGTCGGTATTTT. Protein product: CSVENPRGRLAGEVGRYF.

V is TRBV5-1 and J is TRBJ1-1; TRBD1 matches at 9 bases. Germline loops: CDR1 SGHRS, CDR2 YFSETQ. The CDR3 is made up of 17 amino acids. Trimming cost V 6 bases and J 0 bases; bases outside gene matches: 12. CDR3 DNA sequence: TGCGCCAGCAAAAGGGACAGGGACTATCCCCTGAACACTGAAGCTTTCTTT. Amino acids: CASKRDRDYPLNTEAFF.

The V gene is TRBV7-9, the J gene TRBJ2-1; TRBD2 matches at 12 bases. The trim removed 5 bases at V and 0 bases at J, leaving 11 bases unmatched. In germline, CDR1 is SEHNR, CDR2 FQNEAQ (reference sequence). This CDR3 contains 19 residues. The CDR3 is CASSQLAGGLYDSYNEQFF. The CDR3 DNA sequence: TGTGCCAGCAGCCAACTAGCGGGAGGATTGTATGACTCCTACAATGAGCAGTTCTTC. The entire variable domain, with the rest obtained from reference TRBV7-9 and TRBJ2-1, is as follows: DTGVSQNPRHKITKRGQNVTFRCDPISEHNRLYWYRQTLGQGPEFLTYFQNEAQLEKSRLLSDRFSAERPKGSFSTLEIQRTEQGDSAMYLCASSQLAGGLYDSYNEQFFGPGTRLTVL.

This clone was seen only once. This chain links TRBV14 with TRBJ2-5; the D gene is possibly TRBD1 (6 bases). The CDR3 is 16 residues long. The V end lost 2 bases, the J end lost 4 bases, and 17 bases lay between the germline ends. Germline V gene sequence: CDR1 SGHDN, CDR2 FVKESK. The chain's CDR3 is CASSQRMGASRETQYF. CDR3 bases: TGTGCCAGCAGCCAACGTATGGGGGCAAGCAGAGAGACCCAGTACTTC.

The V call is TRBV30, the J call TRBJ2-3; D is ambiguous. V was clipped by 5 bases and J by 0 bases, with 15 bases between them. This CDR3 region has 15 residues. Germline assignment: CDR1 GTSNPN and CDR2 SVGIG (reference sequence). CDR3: CAWGLQAFSTDTQYF. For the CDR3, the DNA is TGTGCCTGGGGGCTTCAGGCCTTTAGCACAGATACGCAGTATTTT.

CDR3 sequence reads: CASSPARGGVEQYF. The CDR3 DNA reads TGTGCCAGCAGCCCGGCCCGCGGGGGGGTCGAGCAGTACTTC. This rearrangement joins TRBV5-4 to TRBJ2-7, with 9 bases matching TRBD2. Trimming removed 4 bases from V and 6 bases from J; junction bases left unmatched: 8. This CDR3 contains 14 residues. The V gene's germline CDR1 is SGHNT and CDR2 YYREEE (reference sequence).

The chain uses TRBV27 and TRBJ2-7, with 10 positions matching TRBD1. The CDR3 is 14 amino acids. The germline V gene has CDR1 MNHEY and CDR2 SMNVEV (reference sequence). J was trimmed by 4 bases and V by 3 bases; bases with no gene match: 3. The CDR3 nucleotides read TGTGCCAGCAGTTTCGGGACAGGGGAGTACGAGCAGTACTTC. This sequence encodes CASSFGTGEYEQYF.